This TCR beta chain derives from a study of blood T cell repertoires in COVID-19. About the study: The United States, Italy and Spain provided the acute and convalescent COVID-19 samples. Sample material is recorded as cDNA or gDNA derived from T cells, B-cell-depleted T cells, or PBMCs.

Original handling: Reference gene primer amplification in the assay estimated nucleated cell counts. Sequencing was performed with immunoSEQ multiplex PCR; in TCRdb, only in-frame clones are kept and a portion is missing. The DNA was the basis for D and trimming; V, J and clone size are from that table. The sample lists about 300,000 clones, about 90% occurring once. Seattle researchers signed up patients amid active infection and tracked them longitudinally. Sample: peripheral blood. This receptor was taken from a woman between 50 and 59 years old with COVID-19, enrolled during active disease.

The CDR3, as DNA: TGTGCCAGCAGTTTACGGGACAGGGTCTTTGGCACTGAAGCTTTCTTT. This codes for CASSLRDRVFGTEAFF. The chain employs TRBV2 and TRBJ1-1; 9 bases are a match to TRBD1. The CDR3 covers 16 residues. Germline V gives CDR1 SNHLY, CDR2 FYNNEI. The V segment lost 5 bases and the J segment 4 bases; nucleotides outside the gene matches: 11.